These T cell receptor beta chains were read from a single sample in a study of human T cells and chemical hapten exposure. TCRdb independently ran MiXCR on the RACE reads; one entry per CDR3 protein. The table lists about 82,000 distinct CDR3 sequences, more than 6.5% of them singletons, with approximately 1.3% in the top ten. Specimen: whole blood, collected in connection with sensitization to the hapten diphenylcyclopropenone (DPC). The receptors shown here come from a woman under 40 with alopecia areata. Some clones in this sample may be carry-over from other donors' samples. Each CDR3 is given without its conserved first and last residue. The order of the fields is CDR3 protein, CDR3 length, V gene, J gene, D gene. A D gene is named only where the DNA matches it firmly.

ASSQSSGSDTGELF,14,TRBV23-1,TRBJ2-2,-
ASSLMGGGQPQH,12,TRBV12-3/TRBV12-4,TRBJ1-5,-
ASSLAGTKGAF,11,TRBV5-1,TRBJ1-1,-
SVRTRSYEQY,10,TRBV29-1,TRBJ2-7,TRBD2
AGASRDEGDTQY,12,TRBV2,TRBJ2-3,-
ASSRRGGTAGNTIY,14,TRBV7-6,TRBJ1-3,-
ASSMWGASTDTQY,13,TRBV12-5,TRBJ2-3,-
ASTIGGQETQY,11,TRBV12-3/TRBV12-4,TRBJ2-5,-
SVFWTSGEHNEQF,13,TRBV29-1,TRBJ2-1,TRBD2
ASSSDRGPEAF,11,TRBV5-4,TRBJ1-1,TRBD1
ATRREYTGELF,11,TRBV15,TRBJ2-2,-
ASSPRDRGNQPQH,13,TRBV6-5,TRBJ1-5,TRBD1
ASSFLGQGQETQY,13,TRBV5-1,TRBJ2-5,TRBD1
ASSGLGGEKLF,11,TRBV10-2,TRBJ1-4,-
ASEDPQHTYNSPLH,14,TRBV2,TRBJ1-6,-
ASRQGAGAF,9,TRBV2,TRBJ1-1,TRBD1
ASSPPSSYNEQF,12,TRBV18,TRBJ2-1,-
ASSEAFEPQH,10,TRBV6-1,TRBJ1-5,-
ASSLVIDTQY,10,TRBV12-3/TRBV12-4,TRBJ2-3,-
ASSPRALAGRETQY,14,TRBV12-3/TRBV12-4,TRBJ2-5,TRBD2
AIRGEGASSGANVLT,15,TRBV10-3,TRBJ2-6,-
ASSKQAGGTYEQY,13,TRBV7-2,TRBJ2-7,TRBD2
AWSSTSPLH,9,TRBV30,TRBJ1-6,-
SAKKGSGGYT,10,TRBV29-1,TRBJ1-2,-
ASSLPGVFPWTEAF,14,TRBV5-1,TRBJ1-1,-
ASTPGGTEAF,10,TRBV6-6,TRBJ1-1,-
AWNAGTSADEQF,12,TRBV30,TRBJ2-1,-